The 17 T cell receptor beta chains below were found in one sample sequenced in a study of blood T cell repertoires in COVID-19 (dated by TCRdb to about 2020). Library construction relied on the immunoSEQ multiplex PCR assay. Held by TCRdb, this immuneACCESS table contains in-frame sequences only and omits some clones. Under half of the omission traces to an unresolved V gene where checked; the cause of the rest is unknown. The sample table holds about 59,000 clones, of which roughly 80% were seen once. Approximately 14% of the sample is held by the ten biggest clonotypes. The specimen sequenced was peripheral blood. The receptors originated from an older woman with acute or convalescent COVID-19.

The genes are TRBV6-2 or TRBV6-3 and TRBJ1-1, with 9 nucleotides matching TRBD1. CDR3 length equals 15 residues. Germline values: CDR1 MNHEY, CDR2 SVGEGT. The V and J ends lost 1 base and 2 bases, in that order; junction bases with no gene match: 2. DNA of the CDR3: TGTGCCAGCAGTTACTTGGGACAGGGTAACACTGAAGCTTTCTTT. It specifies CASSYLGQGNTEAFF.

The chain carries TRBV19 and TRBJ1-3, with no clear D. The V gene lost 2 bases and the J gene lost 11 bases, with 13 bases spanning the gap. This CDR3 is built from 13 residues. Germline lookup yields CDR1 LNHDA and CDR2 SQIVND (reference sequence). In nucleotides, the CDR3 is TGTGCCAGTAGTATAAAAGTTCAGGCCGCCATATATTTT. The encoded protein is CASSIKVQAAIYF. Filled out from reference TRBV19 and TRBJ1-3, the complete variable domain reads DGGITQSPKYLFRKEGQNVTLSCEQNLNHDAMYWYRQDPGQGLRLIYYSQIVNDFQKGDIAEGYSVSREKKESFPLTVTSAQKNPTAFYLCASSIKVQAAIYFGEGSWLTVV.

The CDR3: CASSLDRAADTQYF. CDR3 DNA sequence: TGTGCCAGCAGCTTGGACAGGGCCGCAGATACGCAGTATTTT. V and J are TRBV5-4 and TRBJ2-3, with D perhaps matching TRBD1 (6 bases). This CDR3 comprises 14 residues. Germline CDR1 is SGHNT and CDR2 is YYREEE (reference sequence). V shed 0 bases and J shed 4 bases, with 9 bases lying between them.

V is TRBV6-5 and J is TRBJ2-3, with 9 positions matching TRBD1. Germline lookup yields CDR1 MNHEY and CDR2 SVGAGI. This CDR3 comprises 14 residues. Trimming removed 6 bases from V and 6 bases from J; junction bases left unmatched: 7. CDR3 sequence: CASRQQGAVDTQYF. CDR3 nucleotide sequence: TGTGCCAGCAGGCAACAGGGGGCAGTGGATACGCAGTATTTT.

The V call is TRBV9, the J call TRBJ1-1; no clear D gene. CDR1 and CDR2 from the germline V gene are SGDLS and YYNGEE. The CDR3 has 15 residues. V lost 0 bases to trimming and J lost 4 bases, with 13 bases between them. The CDR3 DNA is TGTGCCAGCAGCGTAGACGCCCTTTCGGGCACTGAAGCTTTCTTT. It encodes CASSVDALSGTEAFF.

The V gene is TRBV3-1 (or the pseudogene TRBV3-2), the J gene TRBJ1-5, with D uncertain. V lost 4 bases to trimming and J lost 4 bases, with 8 bases between them. Per the germline V gene, CDR1 is LGHDT and CDR2 is YNNKEL (reference sequence). This CDR3 has 13 residues. The CDR3 spells CASSPLGNQPQHF. The CDR3, as DNA: TGTGCCAGCAGCCCCCTCGGGAATCAGCCCCAGCATTTT.

The CDR3 DNA reads TGTGCCAGCAGCCTTCTTCTGGGAGGGGGTTCACCCCTCCACTTT. Its protein product is CASSLLLGGGSPLHF. The V and J genes are TRBV3-1 (or the pseudogene TRBV3-2) and TRBJ1-6; possibly TRBD1 for D (6 bases). The CDR3 loop spans 15 amino acids. Looked up from germline, CDR1 is LGHDT and CDR2 is YNNKEL (reference sequence). Trimming left V 4 bases short and J 9 bases short, with 16 bases between.

This chain joins TRBV5-8 and TRBJ1-1, with a weak D call TRBD1 (6 bases). Trimming left V 4 bases short and J 0 bases short, with 13 bases between. Germline CDR1 and CDR2: SGHTS and YDEGEE. The length of the CDR3 is 15 residues. The CDR3 DNA is TGTGCCAGCAGCCTTCGGACAGCCTTGAACACTGAAGCTTTCTTT. It encodes CASSLRTALNTEAFF.

V and J are TRBV10-3 and TRBJ1-2, with 9 positions matching TRBD1. The CDR3 covers 18 residues. The germline V gene has CDR1 ENHRY and CDR2 SYGVKD. J was trimmed by 2 bases and V by 6 bases; bases with no gene match: 16. Here the CDR3 reads CAISPRTGEEEGNYGYTF. As DNA, the CDR3 is TGTGCCATCAGCCCAAGGACAGGGGAAGAGGAGGGGAACTATGGCTACACCTTC.

There are a few counts of this clone. The CDR3 is CATSEGVWGTEAFF. CDR3 in DNA: TGTGCCACCAGTGAAGGGGTTTGGGGCACTGAAGCTTTCTTT. The V gene is TRBV24-1, the J gene TRBJ1-1, with D perhaps TRBD1 (5 bases). Deletions cut 4 bases from V and 4 bases from J, with 12 bases between. The germline gives CDR1 KGHDR, CDR2 SFDVKD. The CDR3 loop spans 14 amino acids.

This clone has only a few counts. The chain employs TRBV6-6 and TRBJ2-1, with D perhaps matching TRBD2 (6 bases). The germline gives CDR1 MNHNY, CDR2 SVGAGI (reference sequence). Trimming took 7 bases from V and 1 from J, leaving 11 bases between them. There are 14 residues in the CDR3. CDR3 in amino acids: CASKPGESYNEQFF. The CDR3 region has the DNA TGTGCCAGCAAGCCGGGGGAGTCCTACAATGAGCAGTTCTTC.

This chain connects TRBV9 to TRBJ1-2; D perhaps matches TRBD1 (5 bases). The germline V gene has CDR1 SGDLS and CDR2 YYNGEE. V lost 0 bases and J lost 4, with 10 bases in between. The CDR3 loop spans 14 amino acids. CDR3 residues: CASSVAGFSYGYTF. The CDR3 nucleotides are TGTGCCAGCAGCGTAGCAGGGTTCAGCTATGGCTACACCTTC. The whole variable domain, filled in from reference TRBV9 and TRBJ1-2, reads DSGVTQTPKHLITATGQRVTLRCSPRSGDLSVYWYQQSLDQGLQFLIQYYNGEERAKGNILERFSAQQFPDLHSELNLSSLELGDSALYFCASSVAGFSYGYTFGSGTRLTVV.

This CDR3 reads CASSERWATDTQYF. The CDR3 nucleotides are TGTGCCAGCAGTGAAAGGTGGGCCACAGATACGCAGTATTTT. The chain couples TRBV6-1 to TRBJ2-3; D unclear. The CDR3 has 14 residues. Germline-derived CDR1 and CDR2 are MNHNS and SASEGT. V was pared by 2 bases and J by 2 bases, with 8 bases between.

In DNA, the CDR3 is TGCGCCAGCAGCCAACCTGGCCCAGGGGCCTACGAGCAGTACTTC. This gives the protein CASSQPGPGAYEQYF. The chain couples TRBV4-1 to TRBJ2-7, with D maybe TRBD1 (6 bases). CDR1 is MGHRA, CDR2 YSYEKL, per germline. The CDR3 is 15 amino acids. Trimming took 2 bases from V and 2 from J, leaving 13 bases between them.

The genes are TRBV9 and TRBJ2-3, with a weak D call TRBD2 (5 bases). This CDR3 region has 14 residues. Germline values: CDR1 SGDLS, CDR2 YYNGEE. Trimming took off 3 bases at V and 10 bases at J, with 18 bases between the two ends. CDR3 in DNA: TGTGCCAGCAGCGCTCTAGGGAGTTACTCTGCGCAGTATTTT. Amino acid sequence: CASSALGSYSAQYF. Looking up the rest from reference TRBV9 and TRBJ2-3 gives the full variable domain: DSGVTQTPKHLITATGQRVTLRCSPRSGDLSVYWYQQSLDQGLQFLIQYYNGEERAKGNILERFSAQQFPDLHSELNLSSLELGDSALYFCASSALGSYSAQYFGPGTRLTVL.

The table lists this clone with a few counts. The gene calls are TRBV5-1 and TRBJ1-1, with D hard to call. The CDR3 contains 14 residues. CDR1 is SGHRS and CDR2 is YFSETQ in the germline V gene. V dropped 0 bases and J dropped 4 bases, with 10 bases sitting between them. CDR3 in amino acids: CASSLAGYSTEAFF. The DNA of the CDR3 is TGCGCCAGCAGCTTGGCCGGGTATAGCACTGAAGCTTTCTTT.

The V call is TRBV5-1, the J call TRBJ1-1, with a weak D call TRBD1 (5 bases). This CDR3 has 14 amino acids. CDR1 is SGHRS, CDR2 YFSETQ, per germline. Trimming stripped 4 bases from V and 3 bases from J, with 13 bases between. This CDR3 reads CASSGTGGDTEAFF. In DNA form, the CDR3 reads TGCGCCAGCAGCGGCACAGGTGGGGACACTGAAGCTTTCTTT. Together with reference TRBV5-1 and TRBJ1-1, the CDR3 gives the full variable domain: KAGVTQTPRYLIKTRGQQVTLSCSPISGHRSVSWYQQTPGQGLQFLFEYFSETQRNKGNFPGRFSGRQFSNSRSEMNVSTLELGDSALYLCASSGTGGDTEAFFGQGTRLTVV.